One sample yielded the 30 T cell receptor beta chains listed below, sequenced in a study of PD-L1 blockade in urothelial cancer (TCRdb year 2017). The time point label, read with the paper, signifies: pretreatment peripheral blood. Receptor libraries were prepared by the immunoSEQ multiplex PCR assay. TCRdb obtained this table from immuneACCESS and retained in-frame rearrangements with V and J assigned. These tables miss some clones; where compared with another copy, unresolved V genes account for less than half of the shortfall, and the remainder is unexplained. In this sample the table shows under 70,000 clones, roughly four fifths of which occur a single time. 1.5% to 2% of the sample belongs to the ten largest clones. Material: PBMCs, obtained around atezolizumab (anti-PD-L1) treatment. These receptors all stem from a man between 65 and 85 years old with urothelial cancer.

J is TRBJ2-1 and V is TRBV5-4; 7 bases align to TRBD2. Trimming removed 0 bases from V and 8 bases from J; junction bases left unmatched: 5. The CDR3 length is 14 residues. CDR1 is SGHNT, CDR2 YYREEE, per germline (reference sequence). CDR3 sequence reads: CASSLGLAVDEQFF. The CDR3 nucleotides are TGTGCCAGCAGCTTGGGGCTAGCGGTCGATGAGCAGTTCTTC.

This rearrangement joins TRBV29-1 to TRBJ2-3, with 12 bases lining up with TRBD1. This CDR3 comprises 15 residues. The J segment lost 4 bases and the V segment lost 6 bases, leaving 8 bases of the junction unmatched. The V gene's germline CDR1 is SQVTM and CDR2 ANQGSEA. CDR3 sequence: CSVGPGTGGADTQYF. For the CDR3, the DNA is TGCAGCGTGGGGCCAGGGACAGGGGGCGCAGATACGCAGTATTTT.

This clone was recorded a few times. This specimen includes other DNA sequences encoding the same CDR3. The chain carries TRBV6-5 and TRBJ1-5, with 9 nucleotides matching TRBD1. J lost 4 bases, V lost 6 bases, and 7 bases had no gene match. The CDR3 sequence is 15 residues long. Germline V gives CDR1 MNHEY, CDR2 SVGAGI. For the CDR3, the DNA is TGTGCCAGCAGACCATCGACAGGGGGAAATCAGCCCCAGCATTTT. Translation gives CASRPSTGGNQPQHF.

The J gene is TRBJ1-1, the V gene TRBV18; D perhaps matches TRBD1 (6 bases). Deletions cut 5 bases from V and 0 bases from J, with 10 bases between. This CDR3 spans 14 amino acids. The germline CDR1 and CDR2 sequences are KGHSH and LQKENI. The chain's CDR3 is CASSSRQVNTEAFF. For the CDR3, the DNA is TGTGCCAGCTCATCACGACAGGTGAACACTGAAGCTTTCTTT.

V usage is TRBV13 and J usage is TRBJ2-7; 12 bases align to TRBD2. This CDR3 comprises 14 residues. V lost 5 bases and J lost 5; bases outside the gene matches: 4. CDR1 is PRHDT, CDR2 FYEKMQ, per germline (reference sequence). The CDR3 reads CASSGLAGGNEQYF. The CDR3 bases are TGTGCCAGCAGCGGGCTAGCGGGAGGGAACGAGCAGTACTTC.

The rearrangement links TRBV2 to TRBJ1-4, with unresolved D. The CDR3 is 14 residues long. Germline V gives CDR1 SNHLY, CDR2 FYNNEI. Trimming cost V 7 bases and J 3 bases, with 12 bases left between them. The CDR3 region has the DNA TGTGCCAGCATGCGGGTCAGATCTAATGAAAAACTGTTTTTT. Translating it yields CASMRVRSNEKLFF.

The chain links TRBV5-1 to TRBJ2-3; TRBD2 matches 10 bases. V lost 0 bases to trimming and J lost 2 bases; unmatched junction nucleotides: 6. The V gene's germline CDR1 is SGHRS and CDR2 YFSETQ. This CDR3 spans 17 amino acids. The CDR3 bases are TGCGCCAGCAGCTTGGAACCGGGACTAGCGTACACAGATACGCAGTATTTT. Protein sequence: CASSLEPGLAYTDTQYF.

This clone appeared a single time. The chain links TRBV6-5 to TRBJ1-1; 8 positions agree with TRBD1. The CDR3 spans 14 residues. Germline trimming cut 5 bases from V and 1 base from J; bases unmatched to any gene: 3. Germline V CDR1 and CDR2: MNHEY, SVGAGI. Here the CDR3 DNA reads TGTGCCAGCAGTCCAACAGGGGGGAACACTGAAGCTTTCTTT. This translates into CASSPTGGNTEAFF.

The chain links TRBV7-9 to TRBJ2-5; D not certain. The V end lost 8 bases, the J end lost 4 bases, and 14 bases lay between the germline ends. The CDR3 is made up of 13 amino acids. Looked up from germline, CDR1 is SEHNR and CDR2 is FQNEAQ (reference sequence). CDR3 bases: TGTGCCAGCTTGTCGGGTATCCGAGAGACCCAGTACTTC. It specifies CASLSGIRETQYF.

V is TRBV25-1 and J is TRBJ2-7, with 10 bases lining up with TRBD1. Germline trimming cut 4 bases from V and 4 bases from J; bases unmatched to any gene: 7. The V gene's germline CDR1 is MGHDK and CDR2 SYGVNS. The CDR3 is made up of 15 amino acids. This chain's CDR3 is CASSGLGDRGYEQYF. The CDR3 coding sequence is TGTGCCAGCAGTGGACTAGGGGACAGGGGTTACGAGCAGTACTTC.

This clone was seen just once. V and J are TRBV5-8 and TRBJ1-3; no definite D call. V was pared by 2 bases and J by 0 bases, with 9 bases between. The CDR3 loop spans 15 amino acids. Germline CDR1 and CDR2: SGHTS and YDEGEE. DNA of the CDR3: TGTGCCAGCAGCTTAGTACTGTACTCTGGAAACACCATATATTTT. This encodes CASSLVLYSGNTIYF.

This rearrangement joins TRBV27 to TRBJ2-1, with TRBD1 identical over 10 bases. Germline lookup yields CDR1 MNHEY and CDR2 SMNVEV (reference sequence). V lost 3 bases and J lost 5; bases outside the gene matches: 10. The CDR3 has 17 amino acids. CDR3 protein: CASSFRTGGSLDNEQFF. The CDR3 DNA reads TGTGCCAGCAGTTTTAGGACAGGGGGGTCTCTGGACAATGAGCAGTTCTTC.

This CDR3 reads CASSQGGLANEQFF. Written as DNA, the CDR3 is TGCGCCAGCAGCCAGGGGGGTCTGGCCAATGAGCAGTTCTTC. The chain couples TRBV4-1 to TRBJ2-1; TRBD2 might be the D (6 bases). The CDR3 extends over 14 amino acids. V gave up 3 bases and J gave up 6 bases, with 12 bases separating them. Germline V CDR1 and CDR2: MGHRA, YSYEKL.

The sample holds one count of this clone. The chain employs TRBV6-4 and TRBJ2-3; 7 bases align to TRBD2. The CDR3 spans 16 residues. Germline CDR1 MRHNA, CDR2 SNTAGT. After removal of 4 bases from V and 4 bases from J, the junction contained 11 bases not matched to a gene. The CDR3 DNA reads TGTGCCAGCAGTGTAATGGCGGGAGAGGGCGCAGATACGCAGTATTTT. It yields the protein CASSVMAGEGADTQYF.

The chain links TRBV19 to TRBJ2-7, with TRBD1 matching over 7 bases. CDR1 LNHDA and CDR2 SQIVND come from the germline V gene (reference sequence). The V segment lost 4 bases and the J segment 7 bases; nucleotides outside the gene matches: 7. The CDR3 has 13 residues. CDR3 sequence: CASSRDSLLEQYF. In nucleotides, the CDR3 is TGTGCCAGTAGTAGGGACAGTCTTTTGGAGCAGTACTTC. The whole variable domain, filled in from reference TRBV19 and TRBJ2-7, reads DGGITQSPKYLFRKEGQNVTLSCEQNLNHDAMYWYRQDPGQGLRLIYYSQIVNDFQKGDIAEGYSVSREKKESFPLTVTSAQKNPTAFYLCASSRDSLLEQYFGPGTRLTVT.

This sequence joins TRBV5-4 and TRBJ2-3; 8 bases match TRBD1. Germline V gene data show CDR1 as SGHNT and CDR2 as YYREEE (reference sequence). CDR3 length: 14 amino acids. Unmatched junction bases numbered 6, after V lost 6 bases and J lost 3 bases. The CDR3 here is CASKQGQVTDTQYF. The CDR3 region has the DNA TGTGCCAGCAAACAGGGACAGGTTACAGATACGCAGTATTTT.

Notes on this clone: The junction departs from germline at one end; a sequencing error may be responsible. The chain has TRBV9 and TRBJ2-2, with a tentative D call TRBD1 (6 bases). Looked up from germline, CDR1 is SGDLS and CDR2 is YYNGEE. The CDR3 is 16 amino acids. As DNA, the CDR3 is TGTGCCAGCAGCGTAGGGGGGCAGGCCGTCTCCGGGGAGCTGCTTTTT. Amino acids: CASSVGGQAVSGELLF. Complete variable domain (other parts from reference TRBV9 and TRBJ2-2): DSGVTQTPKHLITATGQRVTLRCSPRSGDLSVYWYQQSLDQGLQFLIQYYNGEERAKGNILERFSAQQFPDLHSELNLSSLELGDSALYFCASSVGGQAVSGELLFGEGSRLTVL.

The chain employs TRBV19 and TRBJ2-7; 8 bases agree with TRBD2. Germline V gene lookup returns CDR1 LNHDA and CDR2 SQIVND (reference sequence). J was trimmed by 0 bases and V by 3 bases; bases with no gene match: 1. This CDR3 is 14 amino acids long. CDR3 loop: CASSIAGGSYEQYF. For the CDR3, the DNA is TGTGCCAGTAGTATTGCGGGAGGCTCCTACGAGCAGTACTTC.

Here the CDR3 DNA reads TGCGCCAGCAGCCAAGATATGGGTAGCGGAGAGACCCAGTACTTC. This sequence encodes CASSQDMGSGETQYF. The chain has TRBV4-3 and TRBJ2-5, with D maybe TRBD2 (6 bases). Germline V gene lookup returns CDR1 LGHNA and CDR2 YSLEER. V lost 0 bases to trimming and J lost 4 bases, with 12 bases between them. This CDR3 contains 15 residues.

The chain employs TRBV5-6 and TRBJ2-5; D unclear. V shed 0 bases and J shed 4 bases, with 10 bases lying between them. CDR3 length: 14 amino acids. Germline loops: CDR1 SGHDT, CDR2 YYEEEE. The CDR3 bases are TGTGCCAGCAGCTTGGCGGCAGGTCGAGAGACCCAGTACTTC. This sequence encodes CASSLAAGRETQYF.

This clone has only one observation. This chain links TRBV5-1 with TRBJ2-3; D might be TRBD2 (6 bases). Trimming took off 8 bases at V and 2 bases at J, with 12 bases between the two ends. CDR1 SGHRS and CDR2 YFSETQ come from the germline V gene. This CDR3 is built from 13 residues. In DNA form, the CDR3 reads TGCGCCAGTACGCGGGAACCCACAGATACGCAGTATTTT. Translating it yields CASTREPTDTQYF.

With respect to this clone: The sample carries other DNA sequences with the same CDR3. This chain links TRBV28 with TRBJ2-3; D remains ambiguous. V dropped 8 bases and J dropped 1 base, with 7 bases sitting between them. In germline, CDR1 is MDHEN, CDR2 SYDVKM. CDR3 size: 12 residues. This CDR3 reads CASSPGTDTQYF. The CDR3 bases are TGTGCCAGCTCTCCTGGCACAGATACGCAGTATTTT.

The genes are TRBV28 and TRBJ2-2; perhaps TRBD2 as D (5 bases). Trimming removed 1 base at V and 4 bases at J, with 16 bases between. Per germline, CDR1 MDHEN and CDR2 SYDVKM. This CDR3 contains 17 residues. The CDR3 reads CASSLLLSGSSTGELFF. CDR3 in DNA: TGTGCCAGCAGTTTATTGTTGAGTGGGAGTAGCACCGGGGAGCTGTTTTTT.

This chain connects TRBV7-2 to TRBJ2-5; possibly TRBD2 for D (6 bases). CDR1 SGHTA and CDR2 FQGNSA come from the germline V gene. With 7 bases removed from V and 2 bases from J, the gap between germline ends came to 14 bases. CDR3 size: 14 residues. For the CDR3, the DNA is TGTGCCAGCAACCGCTTTGGGGGGCAAGAGACCCAGTACTTC. Translated, it gives CASNRFGGQETQYF.

Here the CDR3 DNA reads TGCGCCAGCAGCCAAGAAGCGAGGCTCCGCGACCGGAATGAGCAGTTCTTC. Encoded protein: CASSQEARLRDRNEQFF. The chain has TRBV4-3 and TRBJ2-1; D gene uncertain. Per the germline V gene, CDR1 is LGHNA and CDR2 is YSLEER. V was shortened by 0 bases and J by 7 bases, with 19 bases between the two germline ends. CDR3 length: 17 residues.

The rearrangement uses TRBV14 and TRBJ2-1; the match to TRBD2 covers 11 bases. Germline V CDR1 and CDR2: SGHDN, FVKESK. This CDR3 is 20 amino acids long. V was pared by 4 bases and J by 4 bases, with 18 bases of the junction left unmatched. The CDR3 nucleotides read TGTGCCAGCAGCCTCCTGGGGGGTAGCGGGAGGGCCGAGGTATACAATGAGCAGTTCTTC. It codes for CASSLLGGSGRAEVYNEQFF.

The V gene is TRBV6-1, the J gene TRBJ2-1; 7 nucleotides match TRBD2. From germline, CDR1 is MNHNS and CDR2 SASEGT. V dropped 8 bases and J dropped 4; count of bases not matched to a gene: 5. The CDR3 contains 13 residues. The CDR3 here is CASRTGGYNEQFF. The CDR3 DNA is TGTGCCAGCCGAACGGGGGGATACAATGAGCAGTTCTTC.

The rearrangement uses TRBV7-8 and TRBJ2-7; maybe TRBD2 (5 bases). Trimming took 5 bases from V and 2 from J, leaving 13 bases between them. The length of the CDR3 is 14 residues. Germline V gene sequence: CDR1 SGHVS, CDR2 FQNEAQ. DNA of the CDR3: TGTGCCAGCAGCGCCCGGGAAGGGACCTACGAGCAGTACTTC. It specifies CASSAREGTYEQYF.

V gene TRBV10-3 combines with J gene TRBJ2-7; TRBD2 might be the D (5 bases). The V gene's germline CDR1 is ENHRY and CDR2 SYGVKD. The CDR3 totals 13 residues. The germline V and J ends were trimmed by 3 bases and 3 bases, with 9 bases remaining between them. CDR3 nucleotide sequence: TGTGCCATCAGTGACGGGGAAAGCTACGAGCAGTACTTC. This sequence encodes CAISDGESYEQYF.

This chain connects TRBV4-3 to TRBJ2-3; D is undetermined. V was cut by 2 bases and J by 8 bases, with 11 bases left in between. This CDR3 spans 13 amino acids. Germline V gene data show CDR1 as LGHNA and CDR2 as YSLEER. CDR3 sequence reads: CASSQSPTTTQYF. The DNA of the CDR3 is TGCGCCAGCAGCCAATCCCCCACAACTACGCAGTATTTT.